Below, 3 T cell receptor beta chains from the same sample are listed, as sequenced in a study of glioma-infiltrating T cells after dendritic cell vaccination. Profiling relied on immunoSEQ multiplex PCR, and the TCRdb table lists in-frame clones only, not all of them. The repertoire consists of under 100,000 clones, with approximately 81% occurring once and the leading ten covering around 3.2%. The specimen comprised blood, sampled before dendritic cell vaccination. The receptor source for this set is a human donor with glioblastoma.

The chain joins TRBV29-1 to TRBJ2-3; 12 nucleotides match TRBD2. This CDR3 has 14 amino acids. Germline trimming cut 4 bases from V and 5 bases from J; bases unmatched to any gene: 4. Germline V gene sequence: CDR1 SQVTM, CDR2 ANQGSEA. The CDR3 DNA follows: TGCAGCGTTGGACTAGCGGGAGAGGAAGATACGCAGTATTTT. Amino acid sequence: CSVGLAGEEDTQYF.

V usage is TRBV4-1 and J usage is TRBJ1-6; 9 bases agree with TRBD1. V lost 1 base to trimming and J lost 7 bases; unmatched junction nucleotides: 11. This CDR3 contains 18 residues. CDR1 is MGHRA and CDR2 is YSYEKL in the germline V gene. The CDR3 loop is CASSQATYRGLRNSPLHF. CDR3 nucleotides: TGCGCCAGCAGCCAAGCGACGTACAGGGGGCTCCGGAATTCACCCCTCCACTTT.

The J gene is TRBJ2-7, the V gene TRBV4-1; a weak D match, TRBD1 (7 bases). Germline V gene sequence: CDR1 MGHRA, CDR2 YSYEKL. V lost 5 bases, J lost 0 bases, and 20 bases lay in between. The CDR3 length is 17 residues. The chain's CDR3 is CASSTSPGTVSSYEQYF. The CDR3 DNA reads as TGCGCCAGCAGCACTAGCCCCGGGACAGTAAGCTCCTACGAGCAGTACTTC.